These T cell receptor beta chains were read from a single sample in a study of cytotoxic CD8 clonotypes in ibrutinib-treated CLL. Method: immunoSEQ multiplex PCR; TCRdb's copy keeps in-frame clones and lacks some. The repertoire consists of 300,000 or so clones, with roughly 67% occurring once and the leading ten covering roughly 6.7%. Sequencing used PBMCs, obtained after 36 months of ibrutinib treatment. These TCRs come from a human donor with chronic lymphocytic leukemia. Each CDR3 is given with its conserved first and last residue. A D gene is named only where the DNA matches it firmly. Only some rows state a clone size, as once, few, many or a class for expanded clones.

v_call: TRBV13
clone_size: few
d_call: .
j_call: TRBJ1-2
cdr3_length: 13
cdr3_nt: TGTGCCAGCAGCGCGACCGACCCCTGGGGCTACACCTTC
cdr3_aa: CASSATDPWGYTF

v_call: TRBV6-1
clone_size: .
d_call: .
j_call: TRBJ1-6
cdr3_length: 15
cdr3_nt: TGTGCCAGCAGTGCTCCGACAGCGATGAATTCACCCCTCCACTTT
cdr3_aa: CASSAPTAMNSPLHF

v_call: TRBV2
clone_size: few
d_call: .
j_call: TRBJ2-7
cdr3_length: 12
cdr3_nt: TGTGCCAGCATCGGGGGTGCCTACGAGCAGTACTTC
cdr3_aa: CASIGGAYEQYF

v_call: TRBV19
clone_size: .
d_call: .
j_call: TRBJ2-7
cdr3_length: 14
cdr3_nt: TGTGCCAGTAGTATGTTGGGGGGCCTCTACGAGCAGTACTTC
cdr3_aa: CASSMLGGLYEQYF

v_call: TRBV5-1
clone_size: .
d_call: TRBD2
j_call: TRBJ2-5
cdr3_length: 16
cdr3_nt: TGCGCCAGCAGCTTGGAGGGACTAGCGGGAGCAAAGACCCAGTACTTC
cdr3_aa: CASSLEGLAGAKTQYF

v_call: TRBV11-1
clone_size: .
d_call: .
j_call: TRBJ2-5
cdr3_length: 15
cdr3_nt: TGTGCCAGCACAACCTTCCGGGGCAACCAAGAGACCCAGTACTTC
cdr3_aa: CASTTFRGNQETQYF

v_call: TRBV5-4
clone_size: .
d_call: TRBD1
j_call: TRBJ1-2
cdr3_length: 16
cdr3_nt: TGTGCCAGCAGCCCTCACGGGACAGGGGATAACTATGGCTACACCTTC
cdr3_aa: CASSPHGTGDNYGYTF

v_call: TRBV11-2
clone_size: once
d_call: .
j_call: TRBJ2-7
cdr3_length: 14
cdr3_nt: TGTGCCAGCAGCTTATGGGACCGTTCCTACGAGCAGTACTTC
cdr3_aa: CASSLWDRSYEQYF

v_call: TRBV28
clone_size: .
d_call: .
j_call: TRBJ2-1
cdr3_length: 16
cdr3_nt: TGTGCCAGCAGTCAAAAGAGGGTAGTTTCTTACAATGAGCAGTTCTTC
cdr3_aa: CASSQKRVVSYNEQFF

v_call: TRBV7-3
clone_size: .
d_call: .
j_call: TRBJ2-3
cdr3_length: 17
cdr3_nt: TGTGCCAGCAGCTTAAGCAGCCTAGGGGAGACGCTGGATACGCAGTATTTT
cdr3_aa: CASSLSSLGETLDTQYF

v_call: TRBV4-1
clone_size: .
d_call: .
j_call: TRBJ2-3
cdr3_length: 18
cdr3_nt: TGCGCCAGCAGCCATCCGATATCACCGGGGGCTAGCACAGATACGCAGTATTTT
cdr3_aa: CASSHPISPGASTDTQYF

v_call: TRBV7-9
clone_size: .
d_call: .
j_call: TRBJ2-5
cdr3_length: 15
cdr3_nt: TGTGCCAGCAGCCTGAGTCCGGGGCCCCAGGGGACCCAGTACTTC
cdr3_aa: CASSLSPGPQGTQYF

v_call: TRBV19
clone_size: .
d_call: TRBD1
j_call: TRBJ2-7
cdr3_length: 16
cdr3_nt: TGTGCCAGTAGTCCTCGGACAGGGGGCTGGAATTACGAGCAGTACTTC
cdr3_aa: CASSPRTGGWNYEQYF

v_call: TRBV29-1
clone_size: few
d_call: TRBD1
j_call: TRBJ1-2
cdr3_length: 12
cdr3_nt: TGCAGCGTCGGAACAGGGGACTATGGCTACACCTTC
cdr3_aa: CSVGTGDYGYTF

v_call: TRBV19
clone_size: .
d_call: .
j_call: TRBJ2-1
cdr3_length: 16
cdr3_nt: TGTGCCAGTAGTATAGGAGGGGAGCGGAGATACAATGAGCAGTTCTTC
cdr3_aa: CASSIGGERRYNEQFF

v_call: TRBV15
clone_size: few
d_call: .
j_call: TRBJ1-5
cdr3_length: 15
cdr3_nt: TGTGCCACCAGCAGAGGATGGGGGGACGATCGGCCCCAGCATTTT
cdr3_aa: CATSRGWGDDRPQHF